The TCR beta chain under discussion was sequenced for a study of early T cells in non-severe SARS-CoV-2 infection (dated by TCRdb to the early 2020s). Some background on the complete study: Bulk RNA from unsorted whole blood was used for TCR sequencing, so alpha and beta chains could not be paired.

Library prep was done by 5' RACE. Sequencing relied on a NextSeq 500. The TCR library protocol attached unique molecular identifiers to individual cDNA molecules to correct for sequencing error and PCR bias. Both TCR alpha and beta chains were sequenced, and tight co-correlation was observed between alpha and beta sequence abundances in each sample. The authors' analysis ran thus. V gene, J gene and CDR3 annotation of TCR sequences was performed with Decombinator V4. TCRs were defined as expanded if a significant change between any two time points was detected under a Poisson model with p below 0.0001. TCR abundances were normalised to the total number of TCRs sequenced per sample and were expressed as counts per million. MAIT TCRs were defined by TRAV1-2 paired with TRAJ12, TRAJ20 or TRAJ33, and iNKT TCRs by TRAV10 paired with TRAJ18. VDJdb, accessed 1 November 2021, was searched for CMV, EBV and SARS-CoV-2 annotated TCRs, excluding TCRs annotated for multiple antigens. The public reads were reanalyzed by TCRdb: fastp trimming at Q25, MiXCR alignment, in-frame beta chains only. Each CDR3 protein appears once, grouped with its most common genes and DNA. Here the V and J calls rest on TCRdb's processing, not on the authors' analysis. Present in this sample are around 61,000 distinct CDR3 sequences, 10% to 12% of which were seen just once. The biggest ten clones account for 1.7% of the sample.

V lost 0 bases and J lost 5 bases, and the count of bases not matched to a germline gene is 3. Its CDR3 holds 13 amino acids, cysteine through phenylalanine. Here the CDR3 DNA is all that survives: 39 bases in frame from base 1. CDR1 and CDR2 are drawn from the germline V gene (reference sequence): DFQATT, SNEGSKA. Set within a cohort of healthcare workers in London, UK, this nested case-control study involved weekly PCR testing of nasopharyngeal swabs along with blood sampling. Healthcare workers were recruited between 23 and 31 March 2020, during the week of the UK lockdown, and were followed weekly for up to about 15 weeks. This clonotype appeared many times. It has no known antigen specificity. Within one base of it there is no much larger clone, and no base qualities were kept. The paper as a whole reports these results and caveats: VDJdb matching was skewed toward anti-spike CD8 responses, so virus-specific expansions were likely underestimated and private and CD4 specificities were missed.

The chain links TRBV20-1 with TRBJ1-2; 7 bases in the junction line up with TRBD1. Sequenced sample: whole blood. The source is an adult who was a healthcare worker with PCR-confirmed SARS-CoV-2 infection or an uninfected control (not recorded which). Here the CDR3 is given as CSARETGLYGYTF. In nucleotides, the sequence is TGCAGTGCTAGAGAGACAGGGCTATATGGCTACACCTTC.